Following are 25 T cell receptor beta chains from one sample sequenced in a study of shared clonotypes between healthy human individuals. This table comes from immunoSEQ multiplex PCR, and its TCRdb copy is limited to in-frame clones, with some not included. Of roughly 2,500,000 clones listed, approximately 94% were seen once; the top ten hold about 0.34%. Sequenced material: naive CD4+ T cells from PBMCs. The subset here: CD45RA+ positively selected. Receptor source: a man aged 18 to 29 in good health. Some clones in this sample may be carry-over from other donors' samples.

CDR3 sequence reads: CASGPTAQETQYF. The CDR3 DNA is TGCGCCAGCGGTCCGACAGCACAAGAGACCCAGTACTTC. The chain has TRBV4-1 and TRBJ2-5, with D maybe TRBD1 (5 bases). This CDR3 region has 13 residues. Germline V gene data show CDR1 as MGHRA and CDR2 as YSYEKL. The germline V and J ends were trimmed by 8 bases and 2 bases, with 12 bases remaining between them.

The chain carries TRBV15 and TRBJ1-4; possibly TRBD1 for D (6 bases). Germline V CDR1 and CDR2: LNHNV, YYDKDF (reference sequence). Between the trimmed V and J ends, which lost 8 bases and 7 bases, there was a span of 17 bases. The CDR3 spans 14 residues. DNA for the CDR3: TGTGCCACCCGACCTACAGGGTATAGTGAAAAACTGTTTTTT. Protein sequence: CATRPTGYSEKLFF.

Concerning this clone itself: Other DNA sequences of this sample code for an identical CDR3. The V and J genes are TRBV7-2 and TRBJ2-7, with 9 nucleotides matching TRBD1. CDR3 length: 14 residues. V shed 5 bases, J shed 4 bases, and the junction held 6 bases outside the gene matches. Germline CDR1 SGHTA, CDR2 FQGNSA. The CDR3 reads CASSPGTGLYEQYF. As DNA, the CDR3 is TGTGCCAGCAGCCCCGGGACAGGGCTTTACGAGCAGTACTTC.

The rearrangement joins TRBV7-9 to TRBJ1-1, with a possible D match to TRBD1 (6 bases). The germline V gene encodes CDR1 SEHNR and CDR2 FQNEAQ (reference sequence). The CDR3 totals 16 residues. Trimming shortened V by 5 bases and J by 6 bases, and 22 bases separated the two germline ends. The CDR3 DNA reads TGTGCCAGCAGCAAACCAAAGGGGGTAAGCAGTGCTGAAGCTTTCTTT. Amino acid sequence: CASSKPKGVSSAEAFF.

V and J are TRBV28 and TRBJ1-1; D possibly corresponds to TRBD1 (6 bases). Germline values: CDR1 MDHEN, CDR2 SYDVKM. CDR3 length equals 13 residues. The CDR3 DNA is TGTGCTGGGGGCAGGCCCAAGAACACTGAAGCTTTCTTT. It is translated as CAGGRPKNTEAFF.

Worth noting for this clone: The junction departs from germline at one end; a sequencing error may be responsible. V is TRBV19 and J is TRBJ1-4; D unresolved. The CDR3 runs to 15 residues. CDR1 and CDR2 from the germline V gene are LNHDA and SQIVND (reference sequence). The CDR3 loop reads CASNNGPSTNKKLFF. The CDR3 DNA follows: TGTGCCAGTAACAATGGCCCATCAACTAATAAAAAACTGTTTTTT.

CDR3 sequence reads: CASSLGRDIYYNEQFF. As DNA, the CDR3 is TGTGCCAGCAGCTTGGGTCGGGACATCTACTACAATGAGCAGTTCTTC. The genes are TRBV5-4 and TRBJ2-1, with D possibly being TRBD1 (6 bases). CDR1 and CDR2 from the germline V gene are SGHNT and YYREEE (reference sequence). The CDR3 runs to 16 residues. Deletions cut 0 bases from V and 3 bases from J, with 13 bases between.

The sample holds one count of this clone. Other nucleotide sequences from this sample produce the same CDR3. This chain connects TRBV20-1 to TRBJ1-5; D gene uncertain. The CDR3 is 10 residues long. Trimming stripped 1 base from V and 7 bases from J, with 2 bases between. Germline CDR1 reads DFQATT; CDR2 reads SNEGSKA (reference sequence). DNA of the CDR3: TGCAGTGCTAGAGGACAGCCCCAGCATTTT. It codes for CSARGQPQHF.

The chain uses TRBV6-1 and TRBJ1-4; unclear D gene. Trimming removed 2 bases from V and 3 bases from J, with 7 bases in between. From germline, CDR1 is MNHNS and CDR2 SASEGT. This CDR3 comprises 14 residues. The CDR3 DNA sequence: TGTGCCAGCAGTGAACTCCTGGCTAATGAAAAACTGTTTTTT. It is translated as CASSELLANEKLFF.

This clone occurred once. This chain connects TRBV6-6 to TRBJ1-2; 10 bases align to TRBD1. This CDR3 comprises 16 residues. The junction had 12 bases not matched to a gene; V was cut back by 6 bases and J by 5 bases. Germline lookup yields CDR1 MNHNY and CDR2 SVGAGI (reference sequence). CDR3 region: CASRNRDRGLTYGYTF. The DNA of the CDR3 is TGTGCCAGCAGGAACCGGGACAGGGGACTTACTTATGGCTACACCTTC.

The genes are TRBV29-1 and TRBJ2-1, with D unclear. V lost 2 bases and J 10 bases, leaving 9 bases between the germline ends. From germline, CDR1 is SQVTM and CDR2 ANQGSEA. This CDR3 is 11 amino acids long. Here the CDR3 reads CSVESPGEQFF. The CDR3 bases are TGCAGCGTTGAATCCCCTGGGGAGCAGTTCTTC.

The chain is built from TRBV19 and TRBJ2-2; 7 bases fit TRBD1. Germline CDR1 reads LNHDA; CDR2 reads SQIVND (reference sequence). This CDR3 has 15 residues. Trimming took 3 bases from V and 5 from J; bases not matched to a gene: 6. The DNA of the CDR3 is TGTGCCAGTAGTATCCCGACAGGGATGACCGGGGAGCTGTTTTTT. It is translated as CASSIPTGMTGELFF.

The chain joins TRBV7-2 to TRBJ2-3; 8 bases align to TRBD2. This CDR3 contains 16 residues. CDR1 is SGHTA, CDR2 FQGNSA, per germline. V shed 6 bases, J shed 0 bases, and the junction held 8 bases outside the gene matches. The CDR3 DNA reads TGTGCCAGCAGACCCCCCAGCGGGAGCAGCACAGATACGCAGTATTTT. Its protein product is CASRPPSGSSTDTQYF.

The chain has TRBV5-1 and TRBJ2-7; 7 bases map to TRBD1. Germline CDR1 reads SGHRS; CDR2 reads YFSETQ. This CDR3 region has 16 residues. V lost 0 bases, J lost 2 bases, and 8 bases stayed unmatched. The CDR3 sequence: CASSLGASGTAYEQYF. DNA for the CDR3: TGCGCCAGCAGCTTGGGGGCATCCGGGACAGCCTACGAGCAGTACTTC.

This rearrangement joins TRBV19 to TRBJ1-2; TRBD1 might be the D (5 bases). V was pared by 3 bases and J by 5 bases, with 16 bases between. The CDR3 has 15 amino acids. Germline V CDR1 and CDR2: LNHDA, SQIVND (reference sequence). This CDR3 reads CASSIGGAGIYGYTF. The CDR3 bases are TGTGCCAGTAGTATTGGCGGGGCAGGGATTTATGGCTACACCTTC. The whole variable domain, remainder taken from reference TRBV19 and TRBJ1-2, is DGGITQSPKYLFRKEGQNVTLSCEQNLNHDAMYWYRQDPGQGLRLIYYSQIVNDFQKGDIAEGYSVSREKKESFPLTVTSAQKNPTAFYLCASSIGGAGIYGYTFGSGTRLTVV.

For this clone: Other DNA sequences from this sample encode an identical CDR3 as well. The V call is TRBV5-1, the J call TRBJ2-7; 8 bases line up with TRBD1. The CDR3 is 14 amino acids. Trimming at V came to 4 bases and at J to 1 base, leaving 4 bases not matched to a gene. Per the germline V gene, CDR1 is SGHRS and CDR2 is YFSETQ. CDR3 DNA: TGCGCCAGCAGCGAGCAGGGGGCTTCCTACGAGCAGTACTTC. This gives the protein CASSEQGASYEQYF. The whole variable domain, remainder taken from reference TRBV5-1 and TRBJ2-7, is KAGVTQTPRYLIKTRGQQVTLSCSPISGHRSVSWYQQTPGQGLQFLFEYFSETQRNKGNFPGRFSGRQFSNSRSEMNVSTLELGDSALYLCASSEQGASYEQYFGPGTRLTVT.

This sequence joins TRBV7-3 and TRBJ2-5, with D tentatively TRBD2 (6 bases). Trimming removed 6 bases at V and 1 base at J, with 12 bases between. In germline, CDR1 is SGHTA, CDR2 FQGTGA. CDR3 size: 14 residues. This CDR3 is CASSKGGTQETQYF. As DNA, the CDR3 is TGTGCCAGCAGTAAGGGAGGAACCCAAGAGACCCAGTACTTC.

V is TRBV7-9 and J is TRBJ2-5; D might be TRBD2 (5 bases). The CDR3 is 12 amino acids. V was shortened by 6 bases and J by 8 bases, with 13 bases between the two germline ends. The germline gives CDR1 SEHNR, CDR2 FQNEAQ (reference sequence). CDR3 nucleotides: TGTGCCAGCAGTTGGTCGAGGGAAACCCAGTACTTC. Protein sequence: CASSWSRETQYF.

This rearrangement joins TRBV2 to TRBJ1-1, with TRBD1 matching over 8 bases. With V trimmed by 2 bases and J by 5 bases, 4 bases remained unmatched. The CDR3 is 14 amino acids. Germline-derived CDR1 and CDR2 are SNHLY and FYNNEI. CDR3 sequence: CASSEYDRGTEAFF. As DNA, the CDR3 is TGTGCCAGCAGTGAATATGACAGGGGAACTGAAGCTTTCTTT.

The chain recombines TRBV28 with TRBJ2-3; D gene unclear. CDR3 size: 13 residues. Trimming removed 6 bases from V and 0 bases from J, with 7 bases in between. From germline, CDR1 is MDHEN and CDR2 SYDVKM. The CDR3 sequence is CASRESSTDTQYF. CDR3 coding DNA: TGTGCCAGCAGGGAGTCTAGCACAGATACGCAGTATTTT.

This sequence joins TRBV10-1 and TRBJ2-1; TRBD2 matches at 9 bases. This CDR3 contains 15 residues. CDR1 and CDR2 (germline): WNHNN, SYGVQD (reference sequence). The junction had 6 bases not matched to a gene; V was cut back by 3 bases and J by 6 bases. The CDR3 DNA is TGCGCCAGCAGTGAATTAGCGGGAGATTTCAATGAGCAGTTCTTC. This translates into CASSELAGDFNEQFF.

Only one count was recorded for this clone. This sequence joins TRBV6-1 and TRBJ2-5; D uncertain. Germline lookup yields CDR1 MNHNS and CDR2 SASEGT. This CDR3 is built from 12 residues. V dropped 2 bases and J dropped 4 bases, with 5 bases sitting between them. The CDR3, as DNA: TGTGCCAGCAGTGAAATAGGAGAGACCCAGTACTTC. Amino acids: CASSEIGETQYF.

The CDR3 coding sequence is TGTGCCAGCAGTTTAGGGCTGACCTCCTACGAGCAGTACTTC. The encoded protein is CASSLGLTSYEQYF. The V and J genes are TRBV27 and TRBJ2-7; D is uncertain. The CDR3 has 14 amino acids. Germline CDR1 MNHEY, CDR2 SMNVEV (reference sequence). V gave up 2 bases and J gave up 0 bases, with 8 bases separating them.

As for this clone: The same CDR3 is also encoded by other DNA sequences in this sample. The chain carries TRBV5-1 and TRBJ2-7; 9 bases match TRBD1. CDR3 length: 14 amino acids. In germline, CDR1 is SGHRS, CDR2 YFSETQ. With V trimmed by 2 bases and J by 4 bases, 4 bases remained unmatched. The CDR3 coding sequence is TGCGCCAGCAGCTTAGTACAGGGGGCATACGAGCAGTACTTC. It translates to CASSLVQGAYEQYF. Full variable domain (rest looked up from reference TRBV5-1 and TRBJ2-7): KAGVTQTPRYLIKTRGQQVTLSCSPISGHRSVSWYQQTPGQGLQFLFEYFSETQRNKGNFPGRFSGRQFSNSRSEMNVSTLELGDSALYLCASSLVQGAYEQYFGPGTRLTVT.

The chain recombines TRBV7-3 with TRBJ2-3; D remains unclear. Trimming removed 4 bases at V and 5 bases at J, with 7 bases between. Germline CDR1 SGHTA, CDR2 FQGTGA. There are 12 residues in the CDR3. The CDR3 DNA sequence: TGTGCCAGCAGCTACTTGGGAGATACGCAGTATTTT. Protein sequence: CASSYLGDTQYF.